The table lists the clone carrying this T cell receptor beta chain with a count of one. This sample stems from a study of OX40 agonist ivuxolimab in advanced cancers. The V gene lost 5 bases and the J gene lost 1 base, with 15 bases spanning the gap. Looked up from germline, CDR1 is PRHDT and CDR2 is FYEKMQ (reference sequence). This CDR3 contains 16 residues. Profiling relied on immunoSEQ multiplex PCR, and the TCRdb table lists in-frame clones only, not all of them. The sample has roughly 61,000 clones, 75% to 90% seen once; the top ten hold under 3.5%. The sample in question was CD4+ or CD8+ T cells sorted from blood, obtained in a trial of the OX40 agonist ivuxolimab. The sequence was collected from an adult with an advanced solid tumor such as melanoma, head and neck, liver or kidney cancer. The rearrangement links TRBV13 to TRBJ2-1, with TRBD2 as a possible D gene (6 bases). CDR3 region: CASSARGSGSYNEQFF. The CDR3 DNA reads TGTGCCAGCAGCGCACGGGGGAGTGGATCCTACAATGAGCAGTTCTTC.